Listed below are T cell receptor beta chains from one sample, sequenced in a study of control samples from healthy donors and cancer patients. The repertoire was sequenced with immunoSEQ multiplex PCR; TCRdb's copy has only in-frame clones and lacks some. The repertoire includes fewer than 100,000 clones, about four fifths of them detected once, and 2% to 2.5% sits in the top ten. Sample: blood. The source is a man between 60 and 70 years old in good health. Each CDR3 is given with its conserved first and last residue. The order of the fields is J gene, CDR3 length, D gene, V gene, clone size, CDR3 protein, CDR3 DNA. A D gene is named only where the DNA matches it firmly. Rows give clone size only sometimes, using once, few, many, or a class for an expanded clone.

TRBJ2-7	14	-	TRBV5-4	few	CASSPASPPYEQYF	TGTGCCAGCAGCCCGGCCTCCCCACCCTACGAGCAGTACTTC
TRBJ2-7	14	TRBD1	TRBV29-1	-	CSVEGGQGSYEQYF	TGCAGCGTTGAGGGCGGACAGGGGTCCTACGAGCAGTACTTC
TRBJ2-3	15	TRBD1	TRBV6-5	once	CASSYGDREADTQYF	TGTGCCAGCAGTTACGGGGACAGGGAGGCCGATACGCAGTATTTT
TRBJ2-3	10	-	TRBV10-1	-	CASSGLVGSF	TGCGCCAGCAGTGGACTAGTTGGCTCTTTT
TRBJ2-2	13	TRBD2	TRBV5-1	-	CASSFSGEEELFF	TGCGCCAGCAGCTTTAGCGGGGAGGAGGAGCTGTTTTTT
TRBJ1-2	16	TRBD1	TRBV25-1	-	CASSEEGWKGARGYTF	TGTGCCAGCAGTGAAGAGGGGTGGAAGGGGGCGCGGGGCTACACCTTC
TRBJ1-5	18	TRBD1	TRBV2	-	CASSGGQGIGDSNQPQHF	TGTGCCAGCAGTGGCGGACAGGGGATAGGGGATAGCAATCAGCCCCAGCATTTT
TRBJ2-2	15	-	TRBV5-4	-	CASGLGIANTGELFF	TGTGCCAGCGGGTTGGGGATCGCGAACACCGGGGAGCTGTTTTTT
TRBJ1-6	16	-	TRBV4-1	-	CASSQGDYQANSPLHF	TGCGCCAGCAGCCAGGGTGACTATCAGGCGAATTCACCCCTCCACTTT
TRBJ2-5	15	-	TRBV6-2/TRBV6-3	-	CASSYPADKGATQYF	TGTGCCAGCAGTTACCCGGCGGATAAGGGAGCGACCCAGTACTTC
TRBJ2-5	12	-	TRBV12-3/TRBV12-4	once	CASSLDWETQYF	TGTGCCAGCAGTTTAGATTGGGAGACCCAGTACTTC
TRBJ1-2	13	TRBD1	TRBV24-1	-	CATSDFRGQGYTF	TGTGCCACCAGTGATTTTAGGGGGCAGGGATACACCTTC
TRBJ2-3	19	TRBD2	TRBV3-1/TRBV3-2	once	CASSQDWVIGGAVTDTQYF	TGTGCCAGCAGCCAAGATTGGGTTATCGGGGGGGCAGTGACAGATACGCAGTATTTT
TRBJ1-6	16	-	TRBV6-6	-	CASTQPGISYNSPLHF	TGTGCCAGCACCCAGCCGGGTATATCCTATAATTCACCCCTCCACTTT
TRBJ1-3	14	-	TRBV27	-	CASSWAGSGNTIYF	TGTGCCAGCAGTTGGGCAGGCTCTGGAAACACCATATATTTT
TRBJ2-1	17	TRBD2	TRBV4-1	-	CASSQDGAGGSYNEQFF	TGCGCCAGCAGCCAAGATGGAGCGGGAGGGTCCTACAATGAGCAGTTCTTC
TRBJ2-6	19	TRBD1	TRBV28	-	CASSLIGQGGSSGANVLTF	TGTGCCAGCAGTTTAATAGGACAGGGGGGGAGCTCTGGGGCCAACGTCCTGACTTTC
TRBJ2-3	13	TRBD1	TRBV29-1	-	CSAGTGGLDTQYF	TGCAGCGCCGGGACAGGGGGCTTAGATACGCAGTATTTT
TRBJ2-3	15	TRBD2	TRBV9	-	CASSTLAGATDTQYF	TGTGCCAGCAGCACCCTAGCGGGGGCCACAGATACGCAGTATTTT
TRBJ2-4	14	-	TRBV5-6	few	CASSLVRAKNIQYF	TGTGCCAGCAGCTTAGTACGGGCCAAAAACATTCAGTACTTC
TRBJ1-2	14	TRBD1	TRBV28	few	CASTVLGQLFGYTF	TGTGCCAGCACCGTATTGGGACAGTTATTTGGCTACACCTTC
TRBJ2-2	15	-	TRBV24-1	-	CATSDFRLNTGELFF	TGTGCCACCAGTGATTTTCGCCTAAACACCGGGGAGCTGTTTTTT
TRBJ2-7	17	-	TRBV5-1	-	CASSERGLIGSKVEQYF	TGCGCCAGCAGCGAAAGGGGACTGATCGGGAGTAAGGTCGAGCAGTACTTC
TRBJ1-2	15	-	TRBV11-2	-	CASSAGSRGNYGYTF	TGTGCCAGCAGCGCCGGGAGTCGGGGTAACTATGGCTACACCTTC
TRBJ2-3	13	-	TRBV5-1	-	CASKEGPTDTQYF	TGCGCCAGCAAAGAGGGACCCACAGATACGCAGTATTTT
TRBJ2-7	13	-	TRBV12-5	-	CASGLDRDYEQYF	TGTGCTAGTGGTTTGGATCGGGACTACGAGCAGTACTTC
TRBJ1-1	14	-	TRBV19	-	CASSVTGSNTEAFF	TGTGCCAGTAGTGTGACAGGTTCGAACACTGAAGCTTTCTTT
TRBJ1-4	15	-	TRBV27	-	CASRVSPQRTEKLFF	TGTGCCAGCCGTGTTTCACCTCAACGGACTGAAAAACTGTTTTTT
TRBJ1-1	13	-	TRBV27	-	CASSFLGRTEAFF	TGTGCCAGCAGTTTTTTGGGTCGAACTGAAGCTTTCTTT
TRBJ2-7	20	TRBD1	TRBV12-5	-	CASGLVSTWTGGSYAYEQYF	TGTGCTAGTGGTTTGGTATCGACCTGGACAGGGGGATCCTACGCCTACGAGCAGTACTTC
TRBJ2-2	14	-	TRBV7-9	few	CASKQQANTGELFF	TGTGCCAGCAAACAACAAGCGAACACCGGGGAGCTGTTTTTT
TRBJ2-5	14	-	TRBV5-5	-	CASTSSAGQETQYF	TGTGCCAGCACCTCTAGTGCAGGCCAAGAGACCCAGTACTTC
TRBJ2-3	14	TRBD1	TRBV28	-	CASSLRTGLDTQYF	TGTGCCAGCAGTTTAAGGACAGGGTTGGATACGCAGTATTTT
TRBJ1-3	18	-	TRBV9	-	CASSARTRGPPSGNTIYF	TGTGCCAGCAGCGCCCGGACACGCGGGCCGCCCTCTGGAAACACCATATATTTT
TRBJ1-2	14	-	TRBV2	-	CASREGWANYGYTF	TGTGCCAGCAGGGAGGGGTGGGCTAACTATGGCTACACCTTC
TRBJ2-7	12	TRBD1	TRBV7-8	-	CASSRTGHEQYF	TGTGCCAGCAGCCGGACAGGGCACGAGCAGTACTTC
TRBJ2-7	17	TRBD2	TRBV19	-	CASSRTSLADPSYEQYF	TGTGCCAGTAGTAGAACCTCCCTAGCGGATCCCTCCTACGAGCAGTACTTC
TRBJ2-7	15	TRBD2	TRBV19	-	CASSKLAGGPYEQYF	TGTGCCAGTAGTAAACTAGCGGGAGGGCCCTACGAGCAGTACTTC
TRBJ2-3	15	-	TRBV5-6	-	CASSLRGRYTDTQYF	TGTGCCAGCAGCTTGAGAGGGAGGTACACAGATACGCAGTATTTT
TRBJ1-2	14	-	TRBV6-5	-	CASSYSGANYGYTF	TGTGCCAGCAGTTACTCGGGGGCTAACTATGGCTACACCTTC
TRBJ1-1	17	-	TRBV19	-	CASSIDGRVALNTEAFF	TGTGCCAGTAGTATAGATGGCAGGGTAGCTCTGAACACTGAAGCTTTCTTT
TRBJ1-4	17	-	TRBV4-1	once	CASSQRRGNHVNEKLFF	TGCGCCAGCAGCCAGAGGAGGGGAAATCATGTTAATGAAAAACTGTTTTTT
TRBJ1-1	14	-	TRBV10-3	-	CAISERGRNTEAFF	TGTGCCATCAGTGAACGGGGACGGAACACTGAAGCTTTCTTT
TRBJ2-7	11	-	TRBV6-5	-	CASSNNYEQYF	TGTGCCAGCAGTAACAACTACGAGCAGTACTTC
TRBJ2-1	11	-	TRBV24-1	-	CATSDFDEQFF	TGTGCCACCAGTGATTTCGATGAGCAGTTCTTC
TRBJ1-1	14	-	TRBV5-1	-	CASSLGYRRTEAFF	TGCGCCAGCAGCTTGGGCTACAGGAGGACTGAAGCTTTCTTT
TRBJ1-1	13	-	TRBV4-1	-	CASSQWKNTEAFF	TGCGCCAGCAGCCAGTGGAAGAACACTGAAGCTTTCTTT
TRBJ1-2	13	-	TRBV2	-	CASSPGSNYGYTF	TGTGCCAGCAGTCCGGGTTCTAACTATGGCTACACCTTC
TRBJ2-1	15	TRBD1	TRBV6-1	-	CASSELGQGYNEQFF	TGTGCCAGCAGTGAATTGGGACAGGGGTACAATGAGCAGTTCTTC
TRBJ2-3	15	-	TRBV7-9	-	CASRTVAGSTDTQYF	TGTGCCAGCAGGACGGTTGCAGGGAGCACAGATACGCAGTATTTT
TRBJ1-3	17	-	TRBV11-2	-	CASSLAGLKNSGNTIYF	TGTGCCAGCAGCTTAGCGGGCCTCAAGAACTCTGGAAACACCATATATTTT
TRBJ1-2	15	TRBD1	TRBV28	-	CASRTADRVNYGYTF	TGTGCCAGCAGGACCGCGGACAGGGTCAACTATGGCTACACCTTC
TRBJ1-1	15	-	TRBV6-5	-	CASSLTGTLNTEAFF	TGTGCCAGCAGCCTGACCGGGACTCTAAACACTGAAGCTTTCTTT